The source of this TCR beta chain is a study of cytomegalovirus exposure and HLA in healthy donors. Study in general: The 550 to 800 first-cohort repertoires and the roughly 120 validation repertoires shared the same platform, a later analysis reported.

TCRdb keeps only in-frame clones here, not all; method: immunoSEQ multiplex PCR. The data show around 150,000 clones, roughly 90% seen once. Broader study findings: The classifier was said to identify cytomegalovirus status with high specificity and sensitivity. The study recorded 164 TCR beta chains that were cytomegalovirus-associated. A few chains linked to CMV were shown in vitro to be specific for CMV antigens.

In regard to this clone: The antigen is not known.

Germline assignment: CDR1 SGHTA and CDR2 FQGNSA. The ends were cut back, 2 bases at V and 5 bases at J, with 19 bases in the middle. This CDR3 has 16 residues. The sequence derives from a man aged 18 to 35 in good health and CMV-seronegative. This chain uses TRBV7-2 with TRBJ2-7, with D hard to call. The sequenced sample consisted of PBMCs. The CDR3 spells CASSLRFLAFANEQYF. Written as DNA, the CDR3 is TGTGCCAGCAGCTTAAGGTTTTTAGCTTTTGCGAACGAGCAGTACTTC.